This T cell receptor (beta chain) was sequenced for a study of blood T cell repertoires in COVID-19. In the study overall: The origin of the acute and convalescent COVID-19 samples was the United States, Italy and Spain. Nucleic acid was either cDNA or gDNA, and it came from T cells, B-cell-depleted T cells, or PBMCs.

This clone has just a few counts. Repertoires were generated with immunoSEQ multiplex PCR, while TCRdb's copy carries only in-frame clones and drops some. Of 130,000 to 150,000 clones listed, more than 75% are singletons. This CDR3 comprises 15 residues. CDR1 and CDR2 (germline): MNHEY, SMNVEV (reference sequence). The ends lost 6 bases at V and 3 bases at J; junction bases unmatched: 5. Cohorts were assigned according to the clinical history that participants reported. Cohort 3 donors were reported recovered after two negative PCRs, clearance, or symptom resolution. The clonotype was recovered from a man aged 60 to 75 who had recovered from COVID-19. The chain has TRBV27 and TRBJ2-3; 11 bases line up with TRBD2. Sequencing was carried out using PBMCs or T cells enriched from blood (not recorded which). The DNA of the CDR3 is TGTGCCAGCAGCCCAACTAGCGGGGGTACAGATACGCAGTATTTT. This translates into CASSPTSGGTDTQYF.